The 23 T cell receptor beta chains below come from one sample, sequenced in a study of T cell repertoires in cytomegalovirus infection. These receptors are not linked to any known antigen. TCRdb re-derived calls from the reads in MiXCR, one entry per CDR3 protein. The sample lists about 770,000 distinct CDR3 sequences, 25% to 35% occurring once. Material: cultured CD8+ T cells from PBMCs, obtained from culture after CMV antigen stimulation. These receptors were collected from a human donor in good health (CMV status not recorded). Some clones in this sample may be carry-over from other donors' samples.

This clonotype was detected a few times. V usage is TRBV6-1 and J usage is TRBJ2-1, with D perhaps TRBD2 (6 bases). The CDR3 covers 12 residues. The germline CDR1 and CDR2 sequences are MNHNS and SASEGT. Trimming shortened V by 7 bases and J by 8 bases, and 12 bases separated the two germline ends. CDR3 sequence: CASMEGRHEQFF. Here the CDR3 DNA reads TGTGCCAGCATGGAAGGGAGGCATGAGCAGTTCTTC.

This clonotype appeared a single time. CDR3 residues: CASSFRAERDEQYF. Written as DNA, the CDR3 is TGTGCCAGCAGCTTCCGGGCAGAACGGGACGAGCAGTACTTC. This chain connects TRBV13 to TRBJ2-7, with unresolved D. The CDR3 covers 14 residues. V gave up 3 bases and J gave up 5 bases, with 14 bases separating them. Germline lookup yields CDR1 PRHDT and CDR2 FYEKMQ (reference sequence).

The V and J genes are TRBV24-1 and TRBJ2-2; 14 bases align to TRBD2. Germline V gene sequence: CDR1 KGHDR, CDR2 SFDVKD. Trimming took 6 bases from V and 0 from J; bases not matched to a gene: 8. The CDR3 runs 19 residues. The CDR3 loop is CATSTRTSGGTPNTGELFF. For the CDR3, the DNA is TGTGCCACCAGTACTCGGACTAGCGGGGGGACCCCGAACACCGGGGAGCTGTTTTTT.

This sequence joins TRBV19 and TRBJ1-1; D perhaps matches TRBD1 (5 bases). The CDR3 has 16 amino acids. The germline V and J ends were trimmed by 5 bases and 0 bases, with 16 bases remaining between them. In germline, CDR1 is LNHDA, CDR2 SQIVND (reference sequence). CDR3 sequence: CASSGWGNELNTEAFF. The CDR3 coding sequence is TGTGCCAGTAGTGGATGGGGGAACGAACTGAACACTGAAGCTTTCTTT.

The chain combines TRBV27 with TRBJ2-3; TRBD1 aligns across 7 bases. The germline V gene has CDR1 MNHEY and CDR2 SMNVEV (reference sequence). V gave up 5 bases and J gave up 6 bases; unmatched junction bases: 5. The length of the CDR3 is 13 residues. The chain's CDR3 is CASSIPGGDTQYF. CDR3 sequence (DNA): TGTGCCAGCAGTATTCCAGGGGGTGATACGCAGTATTTT.

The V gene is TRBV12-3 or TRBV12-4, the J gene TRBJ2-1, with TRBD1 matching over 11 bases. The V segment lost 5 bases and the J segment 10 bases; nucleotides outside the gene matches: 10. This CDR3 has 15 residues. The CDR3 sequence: CASSLRDRGLGEQFF. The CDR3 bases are TGTGCCAGCAGTCTCCGGGACAGGGGGTTAGGGGAGCAGTTCTTC.

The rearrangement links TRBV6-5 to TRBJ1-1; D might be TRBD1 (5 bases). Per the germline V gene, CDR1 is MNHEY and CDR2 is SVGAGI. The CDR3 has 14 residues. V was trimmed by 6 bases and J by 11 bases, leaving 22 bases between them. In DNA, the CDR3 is TGTGCCAGCAGGCTCTACGGGGCCGGGGATCGGGCTTTCTTT. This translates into CASRLYGAGDRAFF.

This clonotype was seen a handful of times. DNA of the CDR3: TGTGCCAGCAGCCGCCGTCTCGGACCCCGAGACTACAATGAGCAGTTCTTC. This encodes CASSRRLGPRDYNEQFF. The genes are TRBV7-9 and TRBJ2-1; D call uncertain. Trimming removed 5 bases at V and 3 bases at J, with 20 bases between. The germline CDR1 and CDR2 sequences are SEHNR and FQNEAQ (reference sequence). This CDR3 is 17 amino acids long.

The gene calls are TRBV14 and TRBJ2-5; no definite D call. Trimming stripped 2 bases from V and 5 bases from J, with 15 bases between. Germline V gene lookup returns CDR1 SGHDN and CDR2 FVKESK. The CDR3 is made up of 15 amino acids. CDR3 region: CASSQYLGARETQYF. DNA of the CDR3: TGTGCCAGCAGCCAATACCTTGGAGCTCGTGAGACCCAGTACTTC.

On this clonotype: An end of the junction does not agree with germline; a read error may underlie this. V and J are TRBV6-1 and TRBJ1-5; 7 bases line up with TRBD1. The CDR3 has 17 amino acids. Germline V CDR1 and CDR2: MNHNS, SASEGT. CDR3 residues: CARSVRDSRFRNQPQHF. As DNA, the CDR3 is TGTGCCCGCAGTGTCCGGGACAGCAGATTTCGCAATCAGCCCCAGCATTTT.

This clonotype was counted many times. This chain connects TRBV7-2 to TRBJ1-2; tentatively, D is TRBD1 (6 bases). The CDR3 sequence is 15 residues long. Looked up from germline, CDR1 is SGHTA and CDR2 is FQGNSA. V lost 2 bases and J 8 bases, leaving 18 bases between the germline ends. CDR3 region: CASSLPGHMVGGYTF. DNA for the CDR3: TGTGCCAGCAGCTTACCGGGACACATGGTTGGGGGCTACACCTTC. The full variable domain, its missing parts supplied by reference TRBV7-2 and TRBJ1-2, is GAGVSQSPSNKVTEKGKDVELRCDPISGHTALYWYRQSLGQGLEFLIYFQGNSAPDKSGLPSDRFSAERTGGSVSTLTIQRTQQEDSAVYLCASSLPGHMVGGYTFGSGTRLTVV.

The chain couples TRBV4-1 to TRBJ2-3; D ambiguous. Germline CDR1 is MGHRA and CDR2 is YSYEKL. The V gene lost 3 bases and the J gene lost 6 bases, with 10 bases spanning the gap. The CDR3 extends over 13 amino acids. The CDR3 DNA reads TGCGCCAGCAGCCAGGTGGCGTCGGATACGCAGTATTTT. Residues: CASSQVASDTQYF.

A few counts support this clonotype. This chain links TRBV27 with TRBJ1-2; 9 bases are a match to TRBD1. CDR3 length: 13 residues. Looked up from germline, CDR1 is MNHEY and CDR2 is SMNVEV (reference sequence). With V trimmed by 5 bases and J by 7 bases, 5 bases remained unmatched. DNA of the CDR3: TGTGCCAGCAGTATTACAGGGGGCAGTGGCTACACCTTC. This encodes CASSITGGSGYTF.

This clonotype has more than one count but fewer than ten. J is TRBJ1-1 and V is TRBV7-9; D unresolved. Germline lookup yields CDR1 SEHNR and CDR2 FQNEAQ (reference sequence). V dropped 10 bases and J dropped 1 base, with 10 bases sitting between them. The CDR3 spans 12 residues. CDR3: CAMWTSNTEAFF. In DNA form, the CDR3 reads TGTGCCATGTGGACCTCGAACACTGAAGCTTTCTTT.

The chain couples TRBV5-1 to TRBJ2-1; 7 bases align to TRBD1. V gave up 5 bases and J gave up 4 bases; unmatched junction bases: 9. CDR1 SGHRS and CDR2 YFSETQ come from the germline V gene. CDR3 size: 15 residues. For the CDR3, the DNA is TGCGCCAGCAGGCTCCGGGACAGTAAGTACAATGAGCAGTTCTTC. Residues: CASRLRDSKYNEQFF.

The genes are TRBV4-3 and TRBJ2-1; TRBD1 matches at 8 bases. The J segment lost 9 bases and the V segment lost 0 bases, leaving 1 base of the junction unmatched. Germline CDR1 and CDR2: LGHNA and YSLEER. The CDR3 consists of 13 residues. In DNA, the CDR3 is TGCGCCAGCAGCCAAGACAGGGGGCTTGAGCAGTTCTTC. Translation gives CASSQDRGLEQFF.

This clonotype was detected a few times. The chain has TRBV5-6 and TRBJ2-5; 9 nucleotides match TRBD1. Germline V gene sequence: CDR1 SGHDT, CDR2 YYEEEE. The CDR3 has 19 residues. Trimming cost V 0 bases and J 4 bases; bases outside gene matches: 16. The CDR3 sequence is CASSLEGPTGGEFRETQYF. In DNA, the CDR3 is TGTGCCAGCAGCTTGGAGGGGCCAACAGGGGGCGAATTTAGAGAGACCCAGTACTTC.

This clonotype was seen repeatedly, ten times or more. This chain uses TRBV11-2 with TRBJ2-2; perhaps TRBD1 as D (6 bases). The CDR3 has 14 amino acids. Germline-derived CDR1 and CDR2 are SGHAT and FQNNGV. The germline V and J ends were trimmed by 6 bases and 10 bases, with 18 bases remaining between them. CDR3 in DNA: TGTGCCAGCAGTTCGCGACAGGATGTCAAGGAGCTGTTTTTT. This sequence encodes CASSSRQDVKELFF.

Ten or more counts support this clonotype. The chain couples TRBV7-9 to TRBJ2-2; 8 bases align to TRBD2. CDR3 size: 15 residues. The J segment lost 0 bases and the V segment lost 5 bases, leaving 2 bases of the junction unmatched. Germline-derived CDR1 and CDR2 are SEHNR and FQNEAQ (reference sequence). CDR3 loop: CASSAGGPNTGELFF. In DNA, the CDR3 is TGTGCCAGCAGCGCGGGGGGTCCGAACACCGGGGAGCTGTTTTTT.

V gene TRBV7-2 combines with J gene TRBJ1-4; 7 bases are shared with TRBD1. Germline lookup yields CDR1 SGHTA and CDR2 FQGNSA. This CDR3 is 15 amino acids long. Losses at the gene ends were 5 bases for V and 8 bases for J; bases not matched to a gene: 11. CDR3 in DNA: TGTGCCAGCAGCCCCGACAGGGTCCCTGACGAAAAACTGTTTTTT. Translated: CASSPDRVPDEKLFF.

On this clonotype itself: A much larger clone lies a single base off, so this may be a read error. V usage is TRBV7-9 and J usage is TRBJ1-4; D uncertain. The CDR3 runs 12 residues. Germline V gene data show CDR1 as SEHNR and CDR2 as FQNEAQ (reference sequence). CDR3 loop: CASSLSKEKLFF. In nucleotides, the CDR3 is TGTGCCAGCAGCTTATCTAAAGAAAAACTGTTTTTT.

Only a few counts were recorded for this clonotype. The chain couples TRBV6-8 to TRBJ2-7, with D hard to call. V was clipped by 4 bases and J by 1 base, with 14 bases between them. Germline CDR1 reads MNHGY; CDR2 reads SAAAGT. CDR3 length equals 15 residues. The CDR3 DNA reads TGTGCCAGCAGTTCCCCCGTAATGCAGTCCTACGAGCAGTACTTC. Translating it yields CASSSPVMQSYEQYF.

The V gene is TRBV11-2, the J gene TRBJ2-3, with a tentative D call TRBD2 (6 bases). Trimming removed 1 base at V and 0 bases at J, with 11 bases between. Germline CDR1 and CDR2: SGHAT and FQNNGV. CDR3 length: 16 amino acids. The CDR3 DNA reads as TGTGCCAGCAGCTTAGGGAGGGTAGGAAGCACAGATACGCAGTATTTT. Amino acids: CASSLGRVGSTDTQYF.